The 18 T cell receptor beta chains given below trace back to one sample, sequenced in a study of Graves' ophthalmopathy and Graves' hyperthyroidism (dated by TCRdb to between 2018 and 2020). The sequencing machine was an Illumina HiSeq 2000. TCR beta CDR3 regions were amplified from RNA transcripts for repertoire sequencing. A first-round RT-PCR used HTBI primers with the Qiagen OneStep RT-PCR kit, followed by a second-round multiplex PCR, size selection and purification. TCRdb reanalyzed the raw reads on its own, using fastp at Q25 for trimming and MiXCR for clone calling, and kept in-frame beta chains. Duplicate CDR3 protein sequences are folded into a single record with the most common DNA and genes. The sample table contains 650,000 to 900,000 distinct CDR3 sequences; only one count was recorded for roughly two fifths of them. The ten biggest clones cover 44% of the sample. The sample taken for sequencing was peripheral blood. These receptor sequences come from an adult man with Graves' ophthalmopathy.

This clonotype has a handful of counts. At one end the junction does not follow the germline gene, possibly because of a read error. The CDR3 DNA reads TGTGCCAGCAGTGACGTTAGGAACACTGAAGCTTTCTTT. This encodes CASSDVRNTEAFF. The chain has TRBV10-3 and TRBJ1-1; D ambiguous. Germline V gene lookup returns CDR1 ENHRY and CDR2 SYGVKD. The CDR3 length is 13 residues.

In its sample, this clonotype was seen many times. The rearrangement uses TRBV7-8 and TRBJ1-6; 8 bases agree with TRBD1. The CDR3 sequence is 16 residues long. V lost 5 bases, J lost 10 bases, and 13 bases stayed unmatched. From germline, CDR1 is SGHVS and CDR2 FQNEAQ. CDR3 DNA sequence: TGTGCCAGCAGCAGGGCGGACAGGGAGATTTGGTCACCCCTCCACTTT. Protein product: CASSRADREIWSPLHF.

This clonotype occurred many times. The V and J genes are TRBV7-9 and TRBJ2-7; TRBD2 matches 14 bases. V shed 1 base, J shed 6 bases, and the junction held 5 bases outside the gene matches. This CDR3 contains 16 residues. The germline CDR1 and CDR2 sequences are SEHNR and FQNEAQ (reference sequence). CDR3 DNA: TGTGCCAGCAGCTTAGTGGGACTAGCGGGAGTACTCGAGCAGTACTTC. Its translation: CASSLVGLAGVLEQYF.

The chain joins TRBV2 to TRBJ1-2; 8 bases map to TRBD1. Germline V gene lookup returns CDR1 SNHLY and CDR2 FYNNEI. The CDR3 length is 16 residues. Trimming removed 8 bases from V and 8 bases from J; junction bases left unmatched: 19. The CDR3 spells CASGTRTGSSASGYTF. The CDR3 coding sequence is TGTGCCAGCGGTACTCGGACAGGGAGCAGCGCTTCAGGCTACACCTTC. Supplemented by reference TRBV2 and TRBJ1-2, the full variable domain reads EPEVTQTPSHQVTQMGQEVILRCVPISNHLYFYWYRQILGQKVEFLVSFYNNEISEKSEIFDDQFSVERPDGSNFTLKIRSTKLEDSAMYFCASGTRTGSSASGYTFGSGTRLTVV.

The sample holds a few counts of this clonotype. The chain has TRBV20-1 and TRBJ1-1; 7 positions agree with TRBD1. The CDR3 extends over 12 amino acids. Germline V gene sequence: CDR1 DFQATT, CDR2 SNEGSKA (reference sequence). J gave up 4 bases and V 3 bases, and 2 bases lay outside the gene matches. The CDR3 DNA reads TGCAGTGCTAGCAGGGGGGGCACTGAAGCTTTCTTT. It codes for CSASRGGTEAFF.

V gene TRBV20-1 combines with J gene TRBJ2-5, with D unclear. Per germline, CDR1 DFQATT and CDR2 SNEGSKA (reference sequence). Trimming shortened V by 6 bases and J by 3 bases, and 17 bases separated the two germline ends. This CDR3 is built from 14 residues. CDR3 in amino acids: CSAKEWVGKETQYF. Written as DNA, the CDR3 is TGCAGTGCCAAGGAGTGGGTGGGGAAAGAGACCCAGTACTTC.

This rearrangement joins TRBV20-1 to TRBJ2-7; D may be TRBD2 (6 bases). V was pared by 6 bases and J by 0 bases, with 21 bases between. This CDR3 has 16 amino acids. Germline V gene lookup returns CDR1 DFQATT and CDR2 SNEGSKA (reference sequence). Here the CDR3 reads CSAQAPQRVPSYEQYF. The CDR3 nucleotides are TGCAGTGCCCAGGCCCCACAGCGGGTCCCCTCCTACGAGCAGTACTTC.

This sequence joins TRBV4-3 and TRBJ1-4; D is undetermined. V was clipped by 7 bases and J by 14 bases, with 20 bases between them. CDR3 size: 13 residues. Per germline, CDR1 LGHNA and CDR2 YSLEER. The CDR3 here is CASNTEYGSGLFF. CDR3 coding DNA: TGCGCCAGCAATACGGAGTATGGCTCGGGGCTGTTTTTT.

In nucleotides, the CDR3 is TGCAGCGTTGTGGGTGGAGGGGCCGCTCAGCTCTATGGCTACACCTTC. Its protein is CSVVGGGAAQLYGYTF. The J gene is TRBJ1-2, the V gene TRBV29-1; the D gene is possibly TRBD1 (5 bases). Trimming removed 4 bases at V and 4 bases at J, with 22 bases between. Germline values: CDR1 SQVTM, CDR2 ANQGSEA. CDR3 length: 16 residues.

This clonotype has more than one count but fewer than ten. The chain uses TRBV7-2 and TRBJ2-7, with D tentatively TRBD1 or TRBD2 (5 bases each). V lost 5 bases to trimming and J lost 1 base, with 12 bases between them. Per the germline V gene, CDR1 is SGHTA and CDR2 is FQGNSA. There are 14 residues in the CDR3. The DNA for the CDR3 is TGTGCCAGCAGCCATCTGGGGGAGTCCTACGAGCAGTACTTC. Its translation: CASSHLGESYEQYF.

The CDR3 nucleotides read TGTGCCAGCAGTCGGACCGAGGGGGGGACTGAAGCTTTCTTT. Its translation: CASSRTEGGTEAFF. V gene TRBV6-2 or TRBV6-3 combines with J gene TRBJ1-1; D is possibly TRBD1 (6 bases). The germline V gene encodes CDR1 MNHEY and CDR2 SVGEGT. This CDR3 contains 14 residues. With 5 bases removed from V and 5 bases from J, the gap between germline ends came to 15 bases.

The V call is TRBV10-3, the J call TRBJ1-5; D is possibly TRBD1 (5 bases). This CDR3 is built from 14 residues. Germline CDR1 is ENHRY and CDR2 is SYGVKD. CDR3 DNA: TGTGCTACCAGCGCCGGGACGGGGAATCAGCCCCAGCATTTT. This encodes CATSAGTGNQPQHF.

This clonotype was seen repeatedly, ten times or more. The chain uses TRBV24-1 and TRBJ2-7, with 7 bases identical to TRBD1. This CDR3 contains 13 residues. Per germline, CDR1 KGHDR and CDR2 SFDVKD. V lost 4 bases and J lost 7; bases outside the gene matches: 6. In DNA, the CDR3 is TGTGCCACCAGTGACACACAGGGGAGAGAGCAGTACTTC. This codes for CATSDTQGREQYF.

The CDR3 DNA reads TGTGCCCTGCAGCGGGAGGGCGTGTACGAGCAGTACTTC. It is translated as CALQREGVYEQYF. The V call is TRBV7-7, the J call TRBJ2-7; TRBD2 agrees at 10 bases. Germline CDR1 is SSHAT and CDR2 is FNYEAQ (reference sequence). CDR3 length: 13 residues. Germline trimming cut 11 bases from V and 4 bases from J; bases unmatched to any gene: 8.

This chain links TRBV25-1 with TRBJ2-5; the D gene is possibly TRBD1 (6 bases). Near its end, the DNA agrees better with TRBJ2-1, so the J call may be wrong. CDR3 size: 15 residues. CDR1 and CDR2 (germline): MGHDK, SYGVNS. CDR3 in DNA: TGTGCCAGCAGCCATCGACAGGATCCCTACAATGAGCAGTTCTTC. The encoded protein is CASSHRQDPYNEQFF.

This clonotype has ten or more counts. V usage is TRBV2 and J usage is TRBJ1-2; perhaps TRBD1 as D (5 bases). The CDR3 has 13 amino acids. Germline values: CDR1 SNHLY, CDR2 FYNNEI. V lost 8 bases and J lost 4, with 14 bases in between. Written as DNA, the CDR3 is TGTGCCAGCCGCAGGGAAGGGAGCTATGGCTACACCTTC. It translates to CASRREGSYGYTF.

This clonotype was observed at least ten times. The CDR3 sequence is CASRSGIYGYTF. Written as DNA, the CDR3 is TGTGCCAGCAGATCAGGCATCTATGGCTACACCTTC. This sequence joins TRBV28 and TRBJ1-2; D is uncertain. The CDR3 loop spans 12 amino acids. Germline loops: CDR1 MDHEN, CDR2 SYDVKM. The V end lost 6 bases, the J end lost 4 bases, and 9 bases lay between the germline ends.

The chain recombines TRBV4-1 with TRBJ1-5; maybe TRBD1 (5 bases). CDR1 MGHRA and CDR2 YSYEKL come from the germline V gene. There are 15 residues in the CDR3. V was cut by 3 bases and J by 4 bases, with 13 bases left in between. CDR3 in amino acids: CASSQGRGGNQPQHF. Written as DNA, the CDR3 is TGCGCCAGCAGCCAGGGACGCGGGGGTAATCAGCCCCAGCATTTT.